This T cell receptor (beta chain) emerged from a study of cytomegalovirus exposure and HLA in healthy donors. Study-wide background: Earlier work reported roughly 120 million unique TCR beta sequences from 180 million or so T cells.

The PCR contained 60 Vbeta and 13 Jbeta primers. Method: immunoSEQ multiplex PCR; TCRdb's copy keeps in-frame clones and lacks some. The table lists about 160,000 clones, around 79% of them singletons. In this sample, this clone turned up once. The junction departs from the called germline gene at one end, perhaps through a read error. Other DNA sequences in this sample translate to the same CDR3. The CDR3 spans 14 residues. Germline V gene data show CDR1 as WNHNN and CDR2 as SYGVQD (reference sequence). The sequence was collected from a male donor in good health and CMV-seropositive. V gene TRBV10-1 combines with J gene TRBJ1-1; no firm D call. Sequences were obtained from PBMCs. For the CDR3, the DNA is TGCGCCAGCAGTGAGGGCGGGGAGAACACTGAAGCCTTCTTT. It specifies CASSEGGENTEAFF.